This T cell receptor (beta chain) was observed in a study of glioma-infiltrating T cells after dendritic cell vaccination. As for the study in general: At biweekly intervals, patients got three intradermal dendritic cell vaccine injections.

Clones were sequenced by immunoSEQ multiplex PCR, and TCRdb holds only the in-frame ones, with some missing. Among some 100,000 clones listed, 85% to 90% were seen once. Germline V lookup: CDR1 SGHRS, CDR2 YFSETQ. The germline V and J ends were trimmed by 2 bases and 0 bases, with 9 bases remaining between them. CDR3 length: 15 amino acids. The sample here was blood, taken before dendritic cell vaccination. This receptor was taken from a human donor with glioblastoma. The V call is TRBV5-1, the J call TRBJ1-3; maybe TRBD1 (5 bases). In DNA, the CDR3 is TGCGCCAGCAGCTTTCAGGGCCTCTCTGGAAACACCATATATTTT. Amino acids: CASSFQGLSGNTIYF.